These 15 T cell receptor beta chains came from one sample sequenced in a study of tumor-infiltrating lymphocytes in primary liver carcinoma. Total RNA amounting to 500 ng was the source from which TCR beta cDNA was made with a constant-region primer. Libraries for TCR beta were built through three nested multiplex PCR rounds, which together made up a slightly modified ARM-PCR procedure. Forward primers for TRBV1-TRBV30 and a C-beta reverse primer served the first two PCR rounds, at about 11 cycles each. One entry per CDR3 protein results from TCRdb running MiXCR on the multiplex PCR reads. Here the sample spans fewer than 350,000 distinct CDR3 sequences, 55% to 65% being singletons. For blood RNA, unsorted whole blood served as the source, and germline DNA was extracted too. The sequenced sample consisted of peripheral blood. All receptors come from a man aged 35 to 55 with primary liver carcinoma and hepatitis B virus infection.

This chain uses TRBV12-3 or TRBV12-4 with TRBJ2-7, with TRBD2 identical over 8 bases. The CDR3 totals 16 residues. V dropped 8 bases and J dropped 4; count of bases not matched to a gene: 16. The CDR3 DNA reads TGTGCCAGCGGCCCTGGGGGTAGCGGGATCCATTACGAGCAGTACTTC. Translating gives CASGPGGSGIHYEQYF.

The rearrangement uses TRBV5-1 and TRBJ2-3, with D possibly being TRBD1 or TRBD2 (6 bases each). CDR1 and CDR2 from the germline V gene are SGHRS and YFSETQ. V was cut by 6 bases and J by 2 bases, with 13 bases left in between. The length of the CDR3 is 14 residues. In DNA form, the CDR3 reads TGCGCCAGCAAGCGGGCAGGGGACACAGATACGCAGTATTTT. Amino acid sequence: CASKRAGDTDTQYF.

As to this clonotype: This may be a read error: a much more frequent sequence differs by one nucleotide. The V call is TRBV6-6, the J call TRBJ2-5; tentative D call: TRBD2 (5 bases). This CDR3 region has 15 residues. Germline CDR1 reads MNHNY; CDR2 reads SVGAGI (reference sequence). V shed 7 bases and J shed 7 bases, with 22 bases lying between them. The CDR3 DNA sequence: TGTGCCAGCACACCCTTCGGAGAGTCTGGAGGGACCCAGTACTTC. It is translated as CASTPFGESGGTQYF.

This clonotype has just a few counts. The chain has TRBV6-1 and TRBJ2-7; weak D call: TRBD2 (5 bases). V was pared by 1 base and J by 0 bases, with 7 bases between. Germline V lookup: CDR1 MNHNS, CDR2 SASEGT. The CDR3 loop spans 14 amino acids. CDR3 protein: CASSEGGFSYEQYF. The CDR3 nucleotides read TGTGCCAGCAGTGAAGGCGGGTTCTCCTACGAGCAGTACTTC.

In its sample, this clonotype was seen many times. For the CDR3, the DNA is TGTGCCAGCAGCCCCGACGGATTCGGCGAGCAGTACTTC. Amino acid sequence: CASSPDGFGEQYF. The chain recombines TRBV12-3 or TRBV12-4 with TRBJ2-7; D not certain. The germline V and J ends were trimmed by 6 bases and 6 bases, with 15 bases remaining between them. The length of the CDR3 is 13 residues.

On this clonotype itself: A much larger clonotype is one base distant, so this may be a read error. The V and J genes are TRBV5-5 and TRBJ1-5; D remains unclear. CDR1 and CDR2 (germline): SGHKS, YYEKEE (reference sequence). CDR3 length: 16 residues. Trimming cost V 0 bases and J 9 bases, with 19 bases left between them. CDR3 in DNA: TGTGCCAGCAGCTTGGATTTGGGAACCCCGCTGCGGCCCCAGCATTTT. Translating gives CASSLDLGTPLRPQHF.

CDR3 DNA sequence: TGTGCCAGCAGTTACATGGCGCAACCGGGAGCCCGGCTAGACGGAGATACGCAGTATTTT. It translates to CASSYMAQPGARLDGDTQYF. This chain joins TRBV6-6 and TRBJ2-3; possibly TRBD2 for D (6 bases). The CDR3 covers 20 residues. Germline CDR1 reads MNHNY; CDR2 reads SVGAGI (reference sequence). Trimming took 2 bases from V and 5 from J, leaving 29 bases between them.

This chain connects TRBV5-5 to TRBJ2-7, with a tentative D call TRBD1 (6 bases). Germline V gene data show CDR1 as SGHKS and CDR2 as YYEKEE (reference sequence). V was shortened by 3 bases and J by 7 bases, with 20 bases between the two germline ends. The CDR3 spans 15 residues. As DNA, the CDR3 is TGTGCCAGCAGCTACCGGGACATGGAACACTATGAGCAGTACTTC. Amino acid sequence: CASSYRDMEHYEQYF.

In the case of this clonotype: A junction boundary mismatches the germline segment, possibly from a read error. The chain recombines TRBV11-2 with TRBJ2-1; either TRBD1 or TRBD2 may supply D (5 bases each). This CDR3 region has 14 residues. In germline, CDR1 is SGHAT, CDR2 FQNNGV. In nucleotides, the CDR3 is TGTGCTAGCAGCTTGTCTAGCTTGGGGCATGAGCAACTCTTC. Translating gives CASSLSSLGHEQLF.

In regard to this clonotype: The conserved phenylalanine or tryptophan normally closing the CDR3 is absent here, so this likely arose from a read error. CDR3 DNA: TGTGCCAGCAGCCGGTCTCTGCGCTCGTATAATTCCCCCCTCCACTCT. Encoded protein: CASSRSLRSYNSPLHS. The chain links TRBV5-4 to TRBJ1-6; D is undetermined. The CDR3 length is 16 residues. Germline CDR1 is SGHNT and CDR2 is YYREEE (reference sequence).

A note on this clonotype: A read error is possible here, since a much larger clone lies one base away. This chain uses TRBV4-3 with TRBJ2-2, with TRBD2 matching 7 bases. The ends lost 3 bases at V and 3 bases at J; junction bases unmatched: 7. The CDR3 runs to 16 residues. Germline lookup yields CDR1 LGHNA and CDR2 YSLEER. As DNA, the CDR3 is TGCGCCAGCAGCCATCGCGCCGCGGGAGACACCGGGGAGCTGTTTTTT. This gives the protein CASSHRAAGDTGELFF.

This clonotype was recorded once. Being one base from a much bigger clone, this may be a read error. The J gene is TRBJ2-1, the V gene TRBV7-8; 14 nucleotides agree with TRBD2. The germline CDR1 and CDR2 sequences are SGHVS and FQNEAQ. CDR3 size: 18 residues. J lost 12 bases, V lost 2 bases, and 15 bases had no gene match. CDR3 region: CASSLPRTSGRLVHVQFF. CDR3 DNA: TGTGCCAGCAGCTTACCCCGGACTAGCGGGAGGCTGGTGCATGTGCAGTTCTTC.

In regard to this clonotype: It may be a read error: a sequence one base away is much more abundant. V gene TRBV5-5 combines with J gene TRBJ2-5, with TRBD2 identical over 7 bases. The CDR3 sequence is 17 residues long. Germline CDR1 is SGHKS and CDR2 is YYEKEE (reference sequence). CDR3 in DNA: TGTGCCAGCAGCCCTGCCCTGGAAGCGGGACCCCAAGAGATCCAGTACTTC. It codes for CASSPALEAGPQEIQYF. The full variable domain, in which reference TRBV5-5 and TRBJ2-5 provide the parts outside the CDR3, is DAGVTQSPTHLIKTRGQQVTLRCSPISGHKSVSWYQQVLGQGPQFIFQYYEKEERGRGNFPDRFSARQFPNYSSELNVNALLLGDSALYLCASSPALEAGPQEIQYFGPGTRLLVL.

Regarding this clonotype: This may come from a read error, since a much larger clone is one base off. This chain connects TRBV12-3 or TRBV12-4 to TRBJ1-1; D remains unclear. The CDR3 sequence is 12 residues long. CDR3: CATRLMNTETFF. The CDR3 DNA reads as TGTGCCACCCGTCTCATGAACACTGAAACTTTCTTT.

A note on this clonotype: The germline gene is not matched at one end of the junction; a read error may be the cause. V and J are TRBV11-2 and TRBJ2-1; D gene ambiguous. This CDR3 is 13 amino acids long. The germline CDR1 and CDR2 sequences are SGHAT and FQNNGV. CDR3 loop: CDSSFYLLNEQFF. CDR3 DNA sequence: TGTGACAGCAGCTTTTATCTCCTCAATGAGCAGTTCTTC.